This entry lists 11 T cell receptor beta chains sequenced from one sample in a study of T-cell memory formation after mild COVID-19. MiXCR was run by TCRdb on the 5' RACE reads, yielding one entry per CDR3 protein. This sample has about 210,000 distinct CDR3 sequences, with around 30% found just once. Sequencing was performed on PBMCs or a T cell subset sorted from them (not recorded which). Receptor source: an adult woman who had mild COVID-19 (a few samples of this study predate the infection). Cell type and time point are not known.

This clonotype was seen only a few times. The chain uses TRBV5-5 and TRBJ2-4; 11 bases match TRBD1. The V gene end was trimmed by 0 bases and the J gene end by 6 bases; junction bases not matched to a gene: 8. CDR1 and CDR2 (germline): SGHKS, YYEKEE (reference sequence). CDR3 length: 17 residues. The CDR3 reads CASSLVWTGGLTNIQYF. The CDR3, as DNA: TGTGCCAGCAGCTTGGTCTGGACAGGGGGCCTCACAAACATTCAGTACTTC.

This CDR3 reads CASQLQGRVGTDTQYF. CDR3 bases: TGTGCCAGCCAGCTACAGGGTCGTGTCGGCACAGATACGCAGTATTTT. The V and J genes are TRBV7-2 and TRBJ2-3; TRBD1 is a possible D gene (6 bases). Trimming took off 8 bases at V and 1 base at J, with 19 bases between the two ends. The CDR3 extends over 16 amino acids. The V gene's germline CDR1 is SGHTA and CDR2 FQGNSA. Full variable domain (rest looked up from reference TRBV7-2 and TRBJ2-3): GAGVSQSPSNKVTEKGKDVELRCDPISGHTALYWYRQSLGQGLEFLIYFQGNSAPDKSGLPSDRFSAERTGGSVSTLTIQRTQQEDSAVYLCASQLQGRVGTDTQYFGPGTRLTVL.

This chain joins TRBV7-6 and TRBJ2-7, with 8 bases matching TRBD1. Looked up from germline, CDR1 is SGHVS and CDR2 is FNYEAQ. Germline trimming cut 2 bases from V and 7 bases from J; bases unmatched to any gene: 10. The CDR3 sequence is 15 residues long. The DNA of the CDR3 is TGTGCCAGCAGCTTAACGGGACAGGATCTACGTGAGCAGTACTTC. Its protein is CASSLTGQDLREQYF.

This chain uses TRBV7-9 with TRBJ2-7; 11 bases agree with TRBD1. The germline gives CDR1 SEHNR, CDR2 FQNEAQ (reference sequence). With 3 bases clipped from V and 7 bases from J, the junction kept 8 bases outside the gene matches. The CDR3 runs to 15 residues. CDR3 loop: CASSFPDRGPWEQYF. CDR3 nucleotide sequence: TGTGCCAGCAGCTTCCCGGACAGGGGGCCGTGGGAGCAGTACTTC.

This clonotype was seen a handful of times. V usage is TRBV6-5 and J usage is TRBJ2-1; D perhaps matches TRBD2 (7 bases). The germline V and J ends were trimmed by 5 bases and 6 bases, with 17 bases remaining between them. The germline V gene encodes CDR1 MNHEY and CDR2 SVGAGI. CDR3 length: 15 residues. CDR3: CASSPLVGGGNEQFF. CDR3 sequence (DNA): TGTGCCAGCAGTCCTTTGGTGGGAGGGGGCAATGAGCAGTTCTTC.

CDR3 region: CSAGGWGTEAFF. The CDR3 DNA is TGCAGCGCGGGGGGATGGGGCACTGAAGCTTTCTTT. The gene calls are TRBV29-1 and TRBJ1-1; the D gene is possibly TRBD1 (5 bases). Between the trimmed V and J ends, which lost 7 bases and 4 bases, there was a span of 13 bases. This CDR3 is 12 amino acids long. Germline assignment: CDR1 SQVTM and CDR2 ANQGSEA.

On this clonotype itself: Here the CDR3 omits its conserved ending phenylalanine or tryptophan, so a read error is the likely source. The DNA is omitted, as the CDR3 cannot be located on it reliably, and the CDR3 follows TCRdb's listing. The chain has TRBV2 and TRBJ2-4; the tabulated D call, TRBD1, remains unverified against the DNA. Germline-derived CDR1 and CDR2 are SNHLY and FYNNEI. The CDR3 region is 11 residues in length, termini included. The chain's CDR3 is CASSSSGPPEV.

The gene calls are TRBV3-1 and TRBJ2-1; TRBD2 matches 12 bases. In germline, CDR1 is LGHDT, CDR2 YNNKEL (reference sequence). With 1 base clipped from V and 8 bases from J, the junction kept 3 bases outside the gene matches. The CDR3 is 15 residues long. As DNA, the CDR3 is TGTGCCAGCAGCCAAGGACTAGCGGGGGTGCATGAGCAGTTCTTC. Protein product: CASSQGLAGVHEQFF.

The chain is built from TRBV20-1 and TRBJ1-1, with TRBD1 identical over 7 bases. CDR1 is DFQATT and CDR2 is SNEGSKA in the germline V gene (reference sequence). The V gene end was trimmed by 6 bases and the J gene end by 6 bases; junction bases not matched to a gene: 10. This CDR3 region has 13 residues. Written as DNA, the CDR3 is TGCAGTGCCATAGGGGGCAGGGAGCCTGAAGCTTTCTTT. Translated, it gives CSAIGGREPEAFF.

This clonotype was seen only a few times. J is TRBJ2-3 and V is TRBV5-1; 7 nucleotides align to TRBD1. Germline V lookup: CDR1 SGHRS, CDR2 YFSETQ. J lost 3 bases, V lost 5 bases, and 3 bases had no gene match. CDR3 size: 13 residues. CDR3 in DNA: TGCGCCAGCAGTCAACAGGGGACAGATACGCAGTATTTT. Protein sequence: CASSQQGTDTQYF.

This clonotype was detected a few times. The rearrangement links TRBV12-3 or TRBV12-4 to TRBJ2-7; D is perhaps TRBD1 (6 bases). The CDR3 is made up of 15 amino acids. V was pared by 3 bases and J by 5 bases, with 17 bases between. The CDR3 reads CASSLSAGDSDEQYF. For the CDR3, the DNA is TGTGCCAGCAGTTTGTCGGCAGGGGATAGTGACGAGCAGTACTTC.